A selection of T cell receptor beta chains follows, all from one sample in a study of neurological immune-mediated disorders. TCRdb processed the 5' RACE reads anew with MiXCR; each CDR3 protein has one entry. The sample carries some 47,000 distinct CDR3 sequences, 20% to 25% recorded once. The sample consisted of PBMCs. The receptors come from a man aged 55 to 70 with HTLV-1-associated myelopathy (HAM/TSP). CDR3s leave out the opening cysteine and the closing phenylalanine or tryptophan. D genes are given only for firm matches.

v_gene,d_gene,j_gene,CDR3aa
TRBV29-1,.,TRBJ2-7,SVVTATWGEQY
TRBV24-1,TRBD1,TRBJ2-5,ATSARPSSGQGARTGFQETQY
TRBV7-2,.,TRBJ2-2,ASSLGAGGSGELF
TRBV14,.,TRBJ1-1,ASSQESRWAGNEAF
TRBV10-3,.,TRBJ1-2,AISESGNYGYT
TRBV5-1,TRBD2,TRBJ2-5,ASSPSGLAGQTQY
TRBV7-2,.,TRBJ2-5,ASSRSDLETQY
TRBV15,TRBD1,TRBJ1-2,ATSRDTPGQGADGYT
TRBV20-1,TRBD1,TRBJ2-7,SARSGDRGQNEQY
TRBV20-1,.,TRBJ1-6,SARLDKGGPLH
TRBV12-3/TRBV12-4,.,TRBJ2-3,AISDSLTDTQY
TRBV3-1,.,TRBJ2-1,ASSQALFNEQF
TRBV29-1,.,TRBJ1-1,SVFGNTEAF
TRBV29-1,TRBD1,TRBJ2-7,SVLGQGGQGEQY
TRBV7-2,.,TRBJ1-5,ASSSRSRDQPQH
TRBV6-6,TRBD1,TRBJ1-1,ASSGTGGAF
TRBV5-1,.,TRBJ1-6,ASTSTGNSPLH
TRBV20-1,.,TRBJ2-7,SANDDNEQY
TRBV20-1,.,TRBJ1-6,SANDSGVNSPLH
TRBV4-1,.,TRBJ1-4,ASSLGGGAVEKLF
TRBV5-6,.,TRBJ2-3,ASSLVESSTDTQY
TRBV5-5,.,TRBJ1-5,ASSPTVSSNQPQH
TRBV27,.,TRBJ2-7,ASIPRTAQIYEQY
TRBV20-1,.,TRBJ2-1,SANDIIRYNEQF
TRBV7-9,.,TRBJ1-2,ASSFSEGYGYT
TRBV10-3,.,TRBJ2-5,AISESRETQY
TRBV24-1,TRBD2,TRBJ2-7,ATSDLRNRGSGYTYEQY
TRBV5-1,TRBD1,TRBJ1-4,ASSQGTAGREKLF
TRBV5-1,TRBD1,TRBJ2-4,ASSAGTGRNIQY
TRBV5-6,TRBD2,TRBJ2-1,ASSPGTSGRKSSYNEQF
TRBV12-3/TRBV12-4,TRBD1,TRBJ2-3,ASRTTGASTDTQY
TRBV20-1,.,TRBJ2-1,SARPGFNNEQF
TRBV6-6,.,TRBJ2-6,ASSSQGAGANVLT
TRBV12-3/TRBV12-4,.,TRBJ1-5,ASSSQGTGRNQPQH